Below, 6 T cell receptor beta chains from the same sample are listed, as sequenced in a study of shared clonotypes between healthy human individuals. The repertoire was sequenced with immunoSEQ multiplex PCR; TCRdb's copy has only in-frame clones and lacks some. The sample holds fewer than 1.6 million clones, approximately 98.5% seen once. Input material: naive CD4+ T cells sorted from blood. Subset described: CD45RA+ positively selected. All receptors derive from a man aged 30 to 45 in good health.

The rearrangement links TRBV19 to TRBJ1-1, with a possible D match to TRBD1 (5 bases). Trimming left V 5 bases short and J 4 bases short, with 11 bases between. CDR1 is LNHDA, CDR2 SQIVND, per germline (reference sequence). The CDR3 totals 13 residues. This CDR3 is CASSYQGFTEAFF. CDR3 in DNA: TGTGCCAGTAGTTACCAGGGTTTCACTGAAGCTTTCTTT.

In DNA form, the CDR3 reads TGTGCCAGCAGTTCGAACCTAGGGACAGGGGAAAACATTCAGTACTTC. It encodes CASSSNLGTGENIQYF. This sequence joins TRBV6-6 and TRBJ2-4; TRBD1 matches 10 bases. There are 16 residues in the CDR3. V dropped 4 bases and J dropped 5; count of bases not matched to a gene: 8. The V gene's germline CDR1 is MNHNY and CDR2 SVGAGI (reference sequence).

With respect to this clone: Other DNA sequences in this sample translate to the same CDR3. V and J are TRBV9 and TRBJ2-1; 12 bases line up with TRBD2. The germline V gene has CDR1 SGDLS and CDR2 YYNGEE. The CDR3 spans 15 residues. J gave up 6 bases and V 0 bases, and 1 base lay outside the gene matches. The CDR3 DNA sequence: TGTGCCAGCAGCGTAGCTAGCGGGAGGGCCAATGAGCAGTTCTTC. Protein: CASSVASGRANEQFF. The whole variable domain, filled in from reference TRBV9 and TRBJ2-1, reads DSGVTQTPKHLITATGQRVTLRCSPRSGDLSVYWYQQSLDQGLQFLIQYYNGEERAKGNILERFSAQQFPDLHSELNLSSLELGDSALYFCASSVASGRANEQFFGPGTRLTVL.

V gene TRBV5-4 combines with J gene TRBJ2-5, with a possible D match to TRBD2 (6 bases). V was trimmed by 2 bases and J by 2 bases, leaving 13 bases between them. Looked up from germline, CDR1 is SGHNT and CDR2 is YYREEE (reference sequence). The CDR3 has 15 amino acids. CDR3 sequence: CASSFPVRGQETQYF. DNA of the CDR3: TGTGCCAGCAGCTTTCCAGTACGGGGGCAAGAGACCCAGTACTTC. The variable domain in full, with the rest retrieved from reference TRBV5-4 and TRBJ2-5, is ETGVTQSPTHLIKTRGQQVTLRCSSQSGHNTVSWYQQALGQGPQFIFQYYREEENGRGNFPPRFSGLQFPNYSSELNVNALELDDSALYLCASSFPVRGQETQYFGPGTRLLVL.

The V and J genes are TRBV19 and TRBJ2-7; D may match TRBD1 or TRBD2 (5 bases each). Germline V gene sequence: CDR1 LNHDA, CDR2 SQIVND (reference sequence). Trimming pared 5 bases from V and 0 bases from J, leaving 11 bases between. The CDR3 is 14 residues long. The CDR3 sequence is CASSGTGLSYEQYF. The CDR3, as DNA: TGTGCCAGTAGTGGAACAGGACTCTCCTACGAGCAGTACTTC.

This chain joins TRBV19 and TRBJ2-7, with 7 bases that match TRBD1. Looked up from germline, CDR1 is LNHDA and CDR2 is SQIVND (reference sequence). CDR3 size: 14 residues. After removal of 6 bases from V and 2 bases from J, the junction contained 7 bases not matched to a gene. DNA of the CDR3: TGTGCCAGTAGACCTACAGGGGAGACCTACGAGCAGTACTTC. Translation gives CASRPTGETYEQYF.